The next 11 T cell receptor beta chains were all read from a single sample in a study of T-cell memory formation after mild COVID-19 (dated by TCRdb to the early 2020s). The receptor library was made with 5' RACE. Sequencing was carried out with an Illumina NovaSeq 6000. The public reads were quality trimmed at Q25 with fastp and then assembled into clones with MiXCR by TCRdb, keeping productive beta chains. Identical CDR3 proteins give one entry, which carries the most common genes and DNA. Recorded for this sample are 280,000 or so distinct CDR3 sequences; around 8% of them occurred a single time. About 22% of the sample comes from the top ten. Material: PBMCs or a T cell subset sorted from them (not recorded which). These receptor sequences come from a young man who had mild COVID-19 (a few samples of this study predate the infection). The sample titles of this study are shuffled in the database, so cell type and time point are left out; the donor was told from shared clones.

This clonotype showed up many times. The chain couples TRBV10-3 to TRBJ2-5; 8 bases align to TRBD1. Germline V gene data show CDR1 as ENHRY and CDR2 as SYGVKD. V trimming: 6 bases; J trimming: 3 bases; junction bases outside the gene matches: 3. There are 13 residues in the CDR3. As DNA, the CDR3 is TGTGCCATCAGCTCAGGGGGCAAAGAGACCCAGTACTTC. Its translation: CAISSGGKETQYF.

This clonotype was seen a few times. V gene TRBV6-2 or TRBV6-3 combines with J gene TRBJ2-1, with 8 bases lining up with TRBD1. The CDR3 spans 15 residues. V lost 9 bases and J lost 4; bases outside the gene matches: 11. The V gene's germline CDR1 is MNHEY and CDR2 SVGEGT. Here the CDR3 reads CASYTGTGDYNEQFF. CDR3 sequence (DNA): TGTGCCAGTTACACCGGGACAGGTGATTACAATGAGCAGTTCTTC.

V gene TRBV19 combines with J gene TRBJ1-6; 7 bases are a match to TRBD1. Per germline, CDR1 LNHDA and CDR2 SQIVND (reference sequence). Trimming removed 6 bases from V and 2 bases from J; junction bases left unmatched: 4. CDR3 length: 15 amino acids. The CDR3: CASSRQGPYNSPLHF. The DNA of the CDR3 is TGTGCCAGTAGCCGACAGGGTCCCTATAATTCACCCCTCCACTTT. The whole variable domain, filled in from reference TRBV19 and TRBJ1-6, reads DGGITQSPKYLFRKEGQNVTLSCEQNLNHDAMYWYRQDPGQGLRLIYYSQIVNDFQKGDIAEGYSVSREKKESFPLTVTSAQKNPTAFYLCASSRQGPYNSPLHFGNGTRLTVT.

This clonotype was seen a few times. CDR3 protein: CASSTGSYEQYV. CDR3 nucleotides: TGTGCCAGCAGCACAGGGTCCTACGAGCAGTACGTC. This rearrangement joins TRBV28 to TRBJ2-7; maybe TRBD1 (6 bases). Trimming left V 6 bases short and J 1 base short, with 7 bases between. Looked up from germline, CDR1 is MDHEN and CDR2 is SYDVKM. The CDR3 runs to 12 residues.

This clonotype was observed a handful of times. This rearrangement joins TRBV27 to TRBJ1-5; D gene unclear. V was pared by 3 bases and J by 5 bases, with 11 bases between. Germline CDR1 is MNHEY and CDR2 is SMNVEV (reference sequence). This CDR3 has 14 amino acids. CDR3 in DNA: TGTGCCAGCAGTTTCTCCGGGGTTGATCAGCCCCAGCATTTT. This translates into CASSFSGVDQPQHF.

About this clonotype: One junction end does not reproduce the germline sequence, and a read error may be involved. The rearrangement joins TRBV24-1 to TRBJ1-5; unclear D gene. This CDR3 has 13 amino acids. Per the germline V gene, CDR1 is KGHDR and CDR2 is SFDVKD. Written as DNA, the CDR3 is TGTGCCACCAGTGGATGGAGCAATAAGCCCCAGCATTTT. Amino acids: CATSGWSNKPQHF.

This clonotype was observed at least ten times. This chain links TRBV29-1 with TRBJ2-2; 7 bases align to TRBD1. Germline CDR1 and CDR2: SQVTM and ANQGSEA. Germline trimming cut 6 bases from V and 7 bases from J; bases unmatched to any gene: 14. The CDR3 has 15 residues. The CDR3 DNA is TGCAGCGTCGTGGACAGGAGAAACGCCCGCGGGGAGCTGTTTTTT. It yields the protein CSVVDRRNARGELFF.

The chain links TRBV5-6 to TRBJ2-4, with TRBD2 as a possible D gene (7 bases). CDR1 is SGHDT, CDR2 YYEEEE, per germline. The V end was cut by 3 bases, the J end by 8 bases, with 15 bases between. The CDR3 totals 14 residues. The CDR3 DNA reads as TGTGCCAGCAGCTCCGGGGGGCGGCTAGACATTCAGTACTTC. As protein: CASSSGGRLDIQYF. The full variable domain, rest sourced from reference TRBV5-6 and TRBJ2-4, is DAGVTQSPTHLIKTRGQQVTLRCSPKSGHDTVSWYQQALGQGPQFIFQYYEEEERQRGNFPDRFSGHQFPNYSSELNVNALLLGDSALYLCASSSGGRLDIQYFGAGTRLSVL.

This clonotype was counted ten times or more. The V call is TRBV6-1, the J call TRBJ2-2, with TRBD1 matching 8 bases. Germline values: CDR1 MNHNS, CDR2 SASEGT. V was clipped by 2 bases and J by 4 bases; unmatched bases: 12. This CDR3 spans 18 amino acids. The CDR3 loop reads CASSETSGTGIPTGELFF. The DNA of the CDR3 is TGTGCCAGCAGTGAAACCTCCGGGACAGGAATCCCCACCGGGGAGCTGTTTTTT.

This clonotype was observed a handful of times. This rearrangement joins TRBV12-2 to TRBJ2-7; the D call of TRBD2 is as the table states it, not checked on the DNA. TRBV12-2 is described as a pseudogene. This CDR3 comprises 15 residues. CDR3 in amino acids: CASRSRTSGRYEQYF. In DNA, the CDR3 is TGTGCAAGTCGCTCTCGGACTAGCGGGAGATACGAGCAGTACTTC.

This clonotype was counted a few times. The chain is built from TRBV5-1 and TRBJ1-3; D not resolved. Trimming took 4 bases from V and 0 from J, leaving 8 bases between them. This CDR3 contains 14 residues. Germline CDR1 and CDR2: SGHRS and YFSETQ. The CDR3 nucleotides read TGCGCCAGCAGCCCAACGGTCTCTGGAAACACCATATATTTT. Its protein product is CASSPTVSGNTIYF.